Shown below are 4 T cell receptor beta chains from a single sample sequenced in a study of sequential checkpoint blockade in melanoma. Here immunoSEQ multiplex PCR was the method, and the copy in TCRdb shows in-frame clones only, minus some. The sample lists more than 2,500 clones, more than 30% seen once, with more than 9% in the top ten. Treatment reported: randomized to nivolumab then ipilimumab (arm A) or the reverse (arm B). The starting material was tumor tissue (inferred from file names), obtained from a patient given nivolumab and ipilimumab in sequence. These receptors were collected from a human donor with melanoma.

The V gene is TRBV9, the J gene TRBJ2-3, with D hard to call. This CDR3 is 13 amino acids long. V shed 3 bases and J shed 4 bases, with 9 bases lying between them. CDR1 and CDR2 (germline): SGDLS, YYNGEE. In DNA form, the CDR3 reads TGTGCCAGCAGCGCCAGGAGTCCAGATACGCAGTATTTT. It yields the protein CASSARSPDTQYF.

The genes are TRBV19 and TRBJ1-1; D gene ambiguous. Germline V lookup: CDR1 LNHDA, CDR2 SQIVND (reference sequence). The V end lost 4 bases, the J end lost 7 bases, and 10 bases lay between the germline ends. The CDR3 has 12 amino acids. The CDR3 DNA reads as TGTGCCAGTAGTACCGGAGGAGTTGAAGCTTTCTTT. This encodes CASSTGGVEAFF.

This clone qualifies as medium-sized. This chain connects TRBV9 to TRBJ1-2; no firm D call. Trimming shortened V by 8 bases and J by 0 bases, and 11 bases separated the two germline ends. The CDR3 loop spans 13 amino acids. Germline V gives CDR1 SGDLS, CDR2 YYNGEE. CDR3 coding DNA: TGTGCCAGAACGACAAGGGCTAACTATGGCTACACCTTC. Amino acids: CARTTRANYGYTF.

This sequence joins TRBV6-8 and TRBJ2-2, with TRBD2 matching 10 bases. Looked up from germline, CDR1 is MNHGY and CDR2 is SAAAGT. The CDR3 spans 15 residues. The junction had 6 bases not matched to a gene; V was cut back by 8 bases and J by 3 bases. The CDR3 loop is CASAGLAGDTGELFF. CDR3 nucleotides: TGTGCCAGCGCGGGCCTAGCGGGAGACACCGGGGAGCTGTTTTTT.